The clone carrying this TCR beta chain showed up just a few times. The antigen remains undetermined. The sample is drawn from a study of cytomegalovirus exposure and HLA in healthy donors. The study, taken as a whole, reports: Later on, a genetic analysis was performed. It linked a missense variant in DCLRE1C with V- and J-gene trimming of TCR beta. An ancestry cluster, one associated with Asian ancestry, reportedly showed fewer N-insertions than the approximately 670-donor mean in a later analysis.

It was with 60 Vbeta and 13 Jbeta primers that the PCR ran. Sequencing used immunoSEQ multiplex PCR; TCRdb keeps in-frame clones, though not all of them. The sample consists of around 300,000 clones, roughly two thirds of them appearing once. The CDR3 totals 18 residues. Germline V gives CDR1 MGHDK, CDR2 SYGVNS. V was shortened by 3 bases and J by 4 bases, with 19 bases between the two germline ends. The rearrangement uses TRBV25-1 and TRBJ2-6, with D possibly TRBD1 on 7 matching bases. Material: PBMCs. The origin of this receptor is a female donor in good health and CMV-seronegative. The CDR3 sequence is CASSEVWAGGTGANVLTF. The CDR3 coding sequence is TGTGCCAGCAGTGAGGTCTGGGCAGGGGGGACAGGGGCCAACGTCCTGACTTTC.